The entry below describes one TCR beta chain. A TCRbeta library incorporating unique molecular identifiers was prepared. TCRdb redid the calling of the PCR reads with MiXCR, one entry per CDR3 protein. The data show hundreds of thousands of distinct CDR3 sequences, with less than 35% seen just once and under 3% held by the top ten. The entry originates in a study of T-cell reconstitution after alpha-beta-depleted transplantation in children. This specimen was PBMCs from the stem cell graft donor, taken from the stem cell graft. The clonotype comes from a human donor who donated a stem cell graft to a child with aplastic anemia.

The CDR3 DNA sequence: TGCGCCAGCAGCTCTCTGTCAACTGGGGATGAGCAGTTCTTC. This encodes CASSSLSTGDEQFF. The genes are TRBV5-1 and TRBJ2-1; no clear D gene. V shed 3 bases and J shed 8 bases, with 15 bases lying between them. The germline V gene has CDR1 SGHRS and CDR2 YFSETQ. CDR3 length equals 14 residues. Looking up the rest from reference TRBV5-1 and TRBJ2-1 gives the full variable domain: KAGVTQTPRYLIKTRGQQVTLSCSPISGHRSVSWYQQTPGQGLQFLFEYFSETQRNKGNFPGRFSGRQFSNSRSEMNVSTLELGDSALYLCASSSLSTGDEQFFGPGTRLTVL.